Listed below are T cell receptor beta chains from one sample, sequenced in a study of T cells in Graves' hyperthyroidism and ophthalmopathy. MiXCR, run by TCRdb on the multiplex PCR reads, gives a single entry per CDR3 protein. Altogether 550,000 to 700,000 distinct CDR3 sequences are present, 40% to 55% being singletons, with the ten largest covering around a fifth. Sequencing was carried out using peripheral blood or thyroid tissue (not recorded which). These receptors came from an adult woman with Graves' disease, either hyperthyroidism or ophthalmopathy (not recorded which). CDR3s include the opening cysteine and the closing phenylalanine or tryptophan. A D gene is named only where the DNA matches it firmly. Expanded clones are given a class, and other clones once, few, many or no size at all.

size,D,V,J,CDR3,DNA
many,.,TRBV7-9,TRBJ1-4,CASSSNQGPPEKLFF,TGTGCCAGCAGCTCAAATCAGGGTCCGCCCGAAAAACTGTTTTTT
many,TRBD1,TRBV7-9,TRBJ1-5,CASSHGQGGNQPQHF,TGTGCCAGCAGCCACGGACAGGGGGGGAATCAGCCCCAGCATTTT
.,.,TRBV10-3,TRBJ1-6,CARRSPLHF,TGTGCCAGACGTTCACCCCTCCACTTT
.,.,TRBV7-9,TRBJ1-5,CASSLGGTRQEIGVEQPQHF,TGTGCCAGCAGCTTAGGAGGGACCCGCCAAGAGATAGGGGTAGAGCAGCCCCAGCATTTT
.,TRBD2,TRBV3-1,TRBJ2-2,CASSHPPRTSGTGELFF,TGTGCCAGCAGCCATCCCCCCCGGACTAGCGGTACCGGGGAGCTGTTTTTT
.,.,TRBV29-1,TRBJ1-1,CSDEPFWGTEAFF,TGCAGTGACGAACCATTTTGGGGCACTGAAGCTTTCTTT
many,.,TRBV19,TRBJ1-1,CASMEKVGVTEAFF,TGTGCCAGTATGGAGAAGGTGGGGGTCACTGAAGCTTTCTTT
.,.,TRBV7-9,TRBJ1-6,CASSEASQGPLHF,TGTGCCAGCAGTGAAGCGTCACAGGGACCCCTCCACTTT
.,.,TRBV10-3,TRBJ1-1,CAIFPRDTEAFF,TGTGCCATCTTCCCCAGGGACACTGAAGCTTTCTTT
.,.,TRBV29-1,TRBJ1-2,CSFRRGYTF,TGCAGCTTCAGACGGGGCTACACCTTC
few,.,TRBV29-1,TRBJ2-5,CSVVLGQETQYF,TGCAGCGTTGTCCTGGGGCAAGAGACCCAGTACTTC
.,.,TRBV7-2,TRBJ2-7,CASSRAPGEQYF,TGTGCCAGCAGCCGAGCGCCTGGAGAGCAGTACTTC
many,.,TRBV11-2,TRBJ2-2,CASSFNGNTGELFF,TGTGCCAGCAGCTTTAACGGGAACACCGGGGAGCTGTTTTTT
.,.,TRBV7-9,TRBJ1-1,CASSPDQEGPEAFF,TGCGCCAGCAGCCCGGACCAGGAGGGCCCTGAAGCTTTCTTT
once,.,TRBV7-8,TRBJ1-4,CASTYSGVTANEKLFF,TGTGCCAGCACCTATAGCGGGGTCACGGCTAATGAAAAACTGTTTTTT
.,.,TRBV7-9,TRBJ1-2,CASSLSHYVGGSGYTF,TGTGCCAGCAGCTTGAGCCATTATGTCGGGGGTTCCGGCTACACCTTC
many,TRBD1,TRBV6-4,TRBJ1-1,CASSKRAGTGENTEAFF,TGTGCCAGCAGTAAGAGAGCCGGGACAGGGGAAAACACTGAAGCTTTCTTT
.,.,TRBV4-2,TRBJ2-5,CASSHVGTLQETQYF,TGTGCCAGCAGCCATGTCGGGACTCTCCAAGAGACCCAGTACTTC
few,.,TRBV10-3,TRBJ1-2,CAITTGPGGGGYTF,TGTGCCATCACCACGGGACCAGGAGGAGGCGGCTACACCTTC
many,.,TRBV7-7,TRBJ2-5,CASSLGYQQETQYF,TGTGCTAGCAGCTTAGGCTATCAACAAGAGACCCAGTACTTC
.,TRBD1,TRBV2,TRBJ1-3,CARGGTGASTIYF,TGTGCCAGGGGGGGGACAGGGGCGTCCACCATATATTTT
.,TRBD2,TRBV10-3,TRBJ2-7,CASRRLANEQYF,TGTGCCAGCAGACGACTAGCCAACGAGCAGTACTTC
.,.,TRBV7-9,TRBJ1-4,CASSWVLLFF,TGTGCCAGCAGTTGGGTGCTGCTGTTTTTT
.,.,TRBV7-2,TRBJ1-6,CASSSLRSRPSPLHF,TGTGCCAGCAGCTCCCTTAGGAGCCGGCCTTCACCCCTCCACTTT
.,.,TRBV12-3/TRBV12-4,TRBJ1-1,CASRRDAEAFF,TGTGCCAGCCGTCGGGACGCTGAGGCTTTCTTT
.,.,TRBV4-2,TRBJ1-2,CASSFAAGRYGYTF,TGTGCCAGCAGCTTTGCTGCAGGGCGCTACGGCTACACCTTC
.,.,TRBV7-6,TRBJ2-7,CASSKTGESHEQYF,TGTGCCAGCAGCAAAACGGGGGAGAGTCACGAGCAGTACTTC
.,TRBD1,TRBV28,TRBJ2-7,CASSHKTGGVNEQYF,TGTGCCAGCAGTCACAAGACAGGGGGCGTAAACGAGCAGTACTTC
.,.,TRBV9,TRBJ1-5,CASSDPQHF,TGTGCCAGCAGCGACCCCCAGCATTTT
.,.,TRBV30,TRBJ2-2,CAWRIHVNTGELFF,TGTGCCTGGAGGATTCACGTGAACACCGGGGAGCTGTTTTTT
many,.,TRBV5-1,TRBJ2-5,CASSLPFRRNQETQYF,TGCGCCAGCAGCCTCCCTTTTCGGCGTAATCAAGAGACCCAGTACTTC
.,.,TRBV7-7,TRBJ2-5,CASSLRGVVETQYF,TGTGCCAGCAGCCTACGCGGTGTAGTAGAGACCCAGTACTTC
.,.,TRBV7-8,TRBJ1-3,CASSLGMGFGNTIYF,TGTGCCAGCAGCCTGGGCATGGGGTTTGGAAACACCATATATTTT
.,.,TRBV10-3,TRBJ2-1,CAISFDLFSYNEQFF,TGTGCCATCAGCTTCGACTTATTCTCCTACAATGAGCAGTTCTTC
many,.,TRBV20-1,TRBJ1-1,CSARDGGKDTEAFF,TGCAGTGCTAGAGATGGAGGGAAGGACACTGAAGCTTTCTTT
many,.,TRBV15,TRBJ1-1,CATITRGGSEAFF,TGTGCCACCATCACCCGAGGGGGTTCTGAAGCTTTCTTT
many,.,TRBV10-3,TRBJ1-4,CAISPDPNEKLFF,TGTGCCATCAGTCCGGACCCCAATGAAAAACTGTTTTTT
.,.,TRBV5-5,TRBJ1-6,CASSLDSQGDSPLHF,TGTGCCAGCAGCTTGGATTCTCAGGGAGACTCACCCCTCCACTTT
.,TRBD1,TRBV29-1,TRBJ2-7,CSVEGTGVTYEQYF,TGCAGCGTTGAAGGGACAGGGGTCACCTACGAGCAGTACTTC
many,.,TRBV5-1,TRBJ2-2,CASSLTSRPTGELFF,TGCGCCAGCAGCTTGACTAGTCGACCGACCGGGGAGCTGTTTTTT
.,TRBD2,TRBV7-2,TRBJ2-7,CASSKGPGLAGGPAEQYF,TGTGCCAGCAGCAAGGGTCCGGGACTAGCGGGAGGGCCAGCCGAGCAGTACTTC
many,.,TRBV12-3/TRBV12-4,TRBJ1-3,CASSLNVRWTGNTIYF,TGTGCCAGCAGTTTAAATGTTCGATGGACTGGAAACACCATATATTTT
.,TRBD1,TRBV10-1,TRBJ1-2,CAISPGQGDYGYTF,TGTGCCATCAGCCCAGGACAGGGAGACTATGGCTACACCTTC
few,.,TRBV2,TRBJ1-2,CAGSLGGYGYTF,TGTGCCGGCAGTTTGGGAGGTTATGGCTACACCTTC
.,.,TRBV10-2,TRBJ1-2,CASARGSGYTF,TGCGCCAGCGCCCGGGGTTCTGGCTACACCTTC
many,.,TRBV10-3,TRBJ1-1,CAIRDSSDWDTEAFF,TGTGCCATCAGGGACAGCTCCGACTGGGACACTGAAGCTTTCTTT
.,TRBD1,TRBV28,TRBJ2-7,CASSPWTGSGEQYF,TGTGCCAGCAGCCCTTGGACAGGGTCGGGCGAGCAGTACTTC
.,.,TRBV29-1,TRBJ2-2,CSVVGELFF,TGCAGCGTTGTCGGGGAGCTGTTTTTT
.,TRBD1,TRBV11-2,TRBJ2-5,CASSPRTGAVGETQYF,TGTGCCAGCAGCCCCCGGACAGGGGCCGTCGGGGAGACCCAGTACTTC
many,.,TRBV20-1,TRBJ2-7,CSAAPAGRYEQYF,TGCAGTGCTGCCCCGGCAGGGAGGTACGAGCAGTACTTC
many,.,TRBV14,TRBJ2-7,CASSEVTLYEQYF,TGTGCCAGCAGCGAAGTCACCCTGTACGAGCAGTACTTC
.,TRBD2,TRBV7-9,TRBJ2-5,CASSPTAPGGETQYF,TGTGCCAGCAGTCCCACAGCGCCGGGGGGGGAGACCCAGTACTTC